This TCR beta chain emerged from a study of blood T cell repertoires in COVID-19. Across the study: PBMCs, B-cell-depleted T cells, or T cells provided the cDNA or gDNA that made up the material.

With V trimmed by 2 bases and J by 0 bases, 4 bases remained unmatched. Germline V gene sequence: CDR1 MNHEY, CDR2 SVGAGI. This CDR3 is built from 16 residues. Original methodology: Cell counts per sample came from amplifying reference gene primers. Measured with immunoSEQ multiplex PCR; TCRdb has only the in-frame clones, and not every one. V and J calls and clone size are those listed in that table; D and trimming were worked out from the DNA. This repertoire shows 250,000 to 300,000 clones, 65% to 85% found once; its top ten account for roughly 3.6%. In terms of age and location, participants ranged from roughly 18 to 90 years and lived in around 22 US areas. Clinical history as reported by participants underpinned cohort assignment.

Sequencing was carried out using PBMCs or T cells enriched from blood (not recorded which). The TCR comes from a man aged 50 or older who had recovered from COVID-19. This sequence joins TRBV6-5 and TRBJ2-3; 8 bases match TRBD2. CDR3 bases: TGTGCCAGCAGTTACCGGGCGGGGGGCAGCACAGATACGCAGTATTTT. It specifies CASSYRAGGSTDTQYF.